The T cell receptor (beta chain) under discussion was sequenced for a study of T cell responses to AZD1222 COVID-19 vaccine. Study context: Combined were second doses at about 4 or about 12 weeks.

This CDR3 spans 13 amino acids. Germline V gives CDR1 SGHRS, CDR2 YFSETQ. The V gene lost 4 bases and the J gene lost 3 bases, with 10 bases spanning the gap. Libraries were prepared by immunoSEQ multiplex PCR; TCRdb keeps only in-frame clonotypes and omits some of them. The sample has 70,000 to 95,000 clones, roughly 90% seen once. Material: peripheral blood, obtained on day 0 of AZD1222 vaccination. The chain has TRBV5-1 and TRBJ1-2, with D possibly matching TRBD1 (6 bases). The sequence was obtained from an adult in good health. CDR3 nucleotide sequence: TGCGCCAGCAGCACCAGGACAGACTATGGCTACACCTTC. Translation: CASSTRTDYGYTF. Full variable domain (missing parts from reference TRBV5-1 and TRBJ1-2): KAGVTQTPRYLIKTRGQQVTLSCSPISGHRSVSWYQQTPGQGLQFLFEYFSETQRNKGNFPGRFSGRQFSNSRSEMNVSTLELGDSALYLCASSTRTDYGYTFGSGTRLTVV.